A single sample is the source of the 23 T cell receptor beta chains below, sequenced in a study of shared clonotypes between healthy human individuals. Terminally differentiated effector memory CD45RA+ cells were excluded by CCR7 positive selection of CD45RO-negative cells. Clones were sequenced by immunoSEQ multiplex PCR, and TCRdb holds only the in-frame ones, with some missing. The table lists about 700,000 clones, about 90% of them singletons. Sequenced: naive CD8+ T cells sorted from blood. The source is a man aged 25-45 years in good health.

The CDR3: CASSYQGGSAGYTF. CDR3 bases: TGTGCCAGCAGTTACCAAGGGGGGAGCGCGGGCTACACCTTC. The chain has TRBV6-6 and TRBJ1-2; D perhaps matches TRBD1 (6 bases). CDR1 is MNHNY and CDR2 is SVGAGI in the germline V gene (reference sequence). V lost 2 bases to trimming and J lost 8 bases, with 15 bases between them. CDR3 size: 14 residues.

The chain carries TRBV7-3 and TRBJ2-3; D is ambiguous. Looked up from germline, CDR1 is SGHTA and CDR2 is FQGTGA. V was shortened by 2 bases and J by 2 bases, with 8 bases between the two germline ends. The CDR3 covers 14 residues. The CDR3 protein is CASSLLEPTDTQYF. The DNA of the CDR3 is TGTGCCAGCAGCTTATTAGAGCCCACAGATACGCAGTATTTT.

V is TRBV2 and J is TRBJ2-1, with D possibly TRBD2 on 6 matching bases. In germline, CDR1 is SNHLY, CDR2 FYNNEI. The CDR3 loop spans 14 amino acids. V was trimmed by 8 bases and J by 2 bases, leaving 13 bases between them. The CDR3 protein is CASPVAATYNEQFF. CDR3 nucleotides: TGTGCCAGCCCAGTAGCGGCAACCTACAATGAGCAGTTCTTC.

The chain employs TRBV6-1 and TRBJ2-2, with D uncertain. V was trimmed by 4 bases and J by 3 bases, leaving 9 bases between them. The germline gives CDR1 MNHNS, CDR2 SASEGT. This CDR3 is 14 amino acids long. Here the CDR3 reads CASSAGIYTGELFF. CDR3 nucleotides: TGTGCCAGCAGTGCTGGCATTTACACCGGGGAGCTGTTTTTT.

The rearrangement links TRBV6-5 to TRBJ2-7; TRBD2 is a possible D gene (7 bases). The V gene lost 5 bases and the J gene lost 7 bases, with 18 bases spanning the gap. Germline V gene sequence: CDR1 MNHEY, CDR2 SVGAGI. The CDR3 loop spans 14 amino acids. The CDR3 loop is CASSTRGGADEQYF. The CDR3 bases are TGTGCCAGCAGTACGAGGGGGGGCGCGGATGAGCAGTACTTC.

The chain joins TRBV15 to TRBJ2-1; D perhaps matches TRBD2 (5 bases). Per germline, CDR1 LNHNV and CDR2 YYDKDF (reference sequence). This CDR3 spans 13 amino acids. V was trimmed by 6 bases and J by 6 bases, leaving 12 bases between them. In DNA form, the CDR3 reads TGTGCCACCAGAGAGGGATTAGGCAATGAGCAGTTCTTC. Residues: CATREGLGNEQFF.

CDR3 region: CASSPRRNTEAFF. Written as DNA, the CDR3 is TGTGCCAGCAGCCCCCGGAGAAACACTGAAGCTTTCTTT. The rearrangement uses TRBV14 and TRBJ1-1; D gene ambiguous. Germline CDR1 reads SGHDN; CDR2 reads FVKESK. CDR3 length: 13 amino acids. The V gene lost 4 bases and the J gene lost 2 bases, with 8 bases spanning the gap.

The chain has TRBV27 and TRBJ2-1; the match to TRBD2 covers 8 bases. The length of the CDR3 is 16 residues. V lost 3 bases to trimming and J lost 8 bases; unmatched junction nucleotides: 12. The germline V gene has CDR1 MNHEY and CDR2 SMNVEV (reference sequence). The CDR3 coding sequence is TGTGCCAGCAGTTTTATAGCGGGACTGACATTATATGAGCAGTTCTTC. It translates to CASSFIAGLTLYEQFF.

The CDR3 is CASSPRAAGSTDTQYF. The CDR3 DNA follows: TGCGCCAGCAGCCCCAGGGCAGCGGGAAGCACAGATACGCAGTATTTT. J is TRBJ2-3 and V is TRBV5-1, with 7 bases matching TRBD2. After removal of 4 bases from V and 0 bases from J, the junction contained 8 bases not matched to a gene. Germline values: CDR1 SGHRS, CDR2 YFSETQ. CDR3 size: 16 residues.

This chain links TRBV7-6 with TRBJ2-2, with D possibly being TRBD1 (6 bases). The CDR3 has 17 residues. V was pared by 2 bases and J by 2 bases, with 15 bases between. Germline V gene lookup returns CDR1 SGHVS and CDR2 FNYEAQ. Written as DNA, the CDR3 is TGTGCCAGCAGCTTATCAGGGGCCACTGTAAACACCGGGGAGCTGTTTTTT. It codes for CASSLSGATVNTGELFF.

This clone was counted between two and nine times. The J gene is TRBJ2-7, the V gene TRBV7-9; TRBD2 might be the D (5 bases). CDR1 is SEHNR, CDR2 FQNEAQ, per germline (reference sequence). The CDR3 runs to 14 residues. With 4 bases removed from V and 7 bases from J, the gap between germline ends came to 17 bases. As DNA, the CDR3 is TGTGCCAGCAGCTATGTTCTGGCGGGTGGAGAGCAGTACTTC. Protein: CASSYVLAGGEQYF.

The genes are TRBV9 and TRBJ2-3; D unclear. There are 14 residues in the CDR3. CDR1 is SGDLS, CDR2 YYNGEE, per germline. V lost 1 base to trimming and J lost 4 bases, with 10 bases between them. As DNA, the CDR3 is TGTGCCAGCAGCGTACACGGTGCGGCAGATACGCAGTATTTT. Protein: CASSVHGAADTQYF.

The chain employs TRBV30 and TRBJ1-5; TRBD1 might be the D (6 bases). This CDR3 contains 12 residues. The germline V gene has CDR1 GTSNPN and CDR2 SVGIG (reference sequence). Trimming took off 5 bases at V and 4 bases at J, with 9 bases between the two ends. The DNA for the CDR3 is TGTGCCTGGCAACAGGGAAATCAGCCCCAGCATTTT. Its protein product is CAWQQGNQPQHF. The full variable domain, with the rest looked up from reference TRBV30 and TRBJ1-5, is SQTIHQWPATLVQPVGSPLSLECTVEGTSNPNLYWYRQAAGRGLQLLFYSVGIGQISSEVPQNLSASRPQDRQFILSSKKLLLSDSGFYLCAWQQGNQPQHFGDGTRLSIL.

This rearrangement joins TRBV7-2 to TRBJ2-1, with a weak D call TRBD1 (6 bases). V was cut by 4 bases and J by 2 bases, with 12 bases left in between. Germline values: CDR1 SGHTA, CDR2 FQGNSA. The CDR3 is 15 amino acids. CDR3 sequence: CASSYSGTTYNEQFF. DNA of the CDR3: TGTGCCAGCAGCTACTCCGGGACAACCTACAATGAGCAGTTCTTC.

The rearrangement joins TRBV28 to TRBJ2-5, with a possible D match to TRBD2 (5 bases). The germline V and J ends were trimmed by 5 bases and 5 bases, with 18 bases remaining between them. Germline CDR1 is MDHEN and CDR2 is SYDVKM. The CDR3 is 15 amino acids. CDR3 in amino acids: CASSPMGRSLETQYF. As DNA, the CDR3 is TGTGCCAGCAGTCCCATGGGGAGAAGCTTGGAGACCCAGTACTTC.

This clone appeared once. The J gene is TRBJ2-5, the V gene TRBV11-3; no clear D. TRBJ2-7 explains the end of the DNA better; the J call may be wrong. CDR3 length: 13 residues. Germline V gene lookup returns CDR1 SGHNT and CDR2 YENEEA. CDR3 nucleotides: TGTGCCAGCAGCTTGTTTTATCGATACGAGCAGTACTTC. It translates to CASSLFYRYEQYF.

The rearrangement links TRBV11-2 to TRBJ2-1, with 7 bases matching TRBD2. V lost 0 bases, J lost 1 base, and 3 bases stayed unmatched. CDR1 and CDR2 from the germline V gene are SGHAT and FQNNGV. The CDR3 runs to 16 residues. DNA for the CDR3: TGTGCCAGCAGCTTAGATATGCGGGGGTCCTACAATGAGCAGTTCTTC. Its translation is CASSLDMRGSYNEQFF. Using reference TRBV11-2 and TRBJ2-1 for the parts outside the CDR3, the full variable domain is EAGVAQSPRYKIIEKRQSVAFWCNPISGHATLYWYQQILGQGPKLLIQFQNNGVVDDSQLPKDRFSAERLKGVDSTLKIQPAKLEDSAVYLCASSLDMRGSYNEQFFGPGTRLTVL.

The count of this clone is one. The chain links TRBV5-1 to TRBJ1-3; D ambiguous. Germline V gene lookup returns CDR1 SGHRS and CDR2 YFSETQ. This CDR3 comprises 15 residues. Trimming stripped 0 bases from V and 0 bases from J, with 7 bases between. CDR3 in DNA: TGCGCCAGCAGCTTGGATGACCGCTCTGGAAACACCATATATTTT. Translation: CASSLDDRSGNTIYF.

CDR3 DNA sequence: TGTGCCAGCAGTGAACGAGGACAGGATGGCTACACCTTC. Its protein product is CASSERGQDGYTF. This rearrangement joins TRBV25-1 to TRBJ1-2; 7 nucleotides agree with TRBD1. Trimming cost V 2 bases and J 6 bases; bases outside gene matches: 3. This CDR3 spans 13 amino acids. Looked up from germline, CDR1 is MGHDK and CDR2 is SYGVNS.

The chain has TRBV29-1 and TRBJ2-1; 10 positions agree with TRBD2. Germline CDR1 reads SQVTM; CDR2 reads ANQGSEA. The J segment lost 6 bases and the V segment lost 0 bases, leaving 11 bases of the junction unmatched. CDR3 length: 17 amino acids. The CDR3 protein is CSVEDPIAGGTVNEQFF. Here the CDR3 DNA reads TGCAGCGTTGAAGATCCTATAGCGGGAGGAACGGTCAATGAGCAGTTCTTC.

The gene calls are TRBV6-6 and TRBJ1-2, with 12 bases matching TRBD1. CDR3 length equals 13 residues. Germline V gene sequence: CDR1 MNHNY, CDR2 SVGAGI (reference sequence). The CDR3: CCSGTGGIDGYTF. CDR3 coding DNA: TGTTGTTCGGGGACAGGGGGCATCGATGGCTACACCTTC.

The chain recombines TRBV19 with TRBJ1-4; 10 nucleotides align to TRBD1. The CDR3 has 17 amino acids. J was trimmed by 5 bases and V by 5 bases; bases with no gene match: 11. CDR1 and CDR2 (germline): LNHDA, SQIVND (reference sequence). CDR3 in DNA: TGTGCCAGTAGTGTCAAGACAGGGGGCCTGAAAAATGAAAAACTGTTTTTT. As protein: CASSVKTGGLKNEKLFF. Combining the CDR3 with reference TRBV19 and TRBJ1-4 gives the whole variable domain DGGITQSPKYLFRKEGQNVTLSCEQNLNHDAMYWYRQDPGQGLRLIYYSQIVNDFQKGDIAEGYSVSREKKESFPLTVTSAQKNPTAFYLCASSVKTGGLKNEKLFFGSGTQLSVL.

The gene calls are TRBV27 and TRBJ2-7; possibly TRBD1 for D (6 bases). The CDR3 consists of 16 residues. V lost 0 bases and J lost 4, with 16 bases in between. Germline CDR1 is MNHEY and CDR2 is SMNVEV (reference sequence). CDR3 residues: CASSLSGQRGFYEQYF. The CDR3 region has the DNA TGTGCCAGCAGTTTATCTGGACAGAGGGGATTTTACGAGCAGTACTTC.